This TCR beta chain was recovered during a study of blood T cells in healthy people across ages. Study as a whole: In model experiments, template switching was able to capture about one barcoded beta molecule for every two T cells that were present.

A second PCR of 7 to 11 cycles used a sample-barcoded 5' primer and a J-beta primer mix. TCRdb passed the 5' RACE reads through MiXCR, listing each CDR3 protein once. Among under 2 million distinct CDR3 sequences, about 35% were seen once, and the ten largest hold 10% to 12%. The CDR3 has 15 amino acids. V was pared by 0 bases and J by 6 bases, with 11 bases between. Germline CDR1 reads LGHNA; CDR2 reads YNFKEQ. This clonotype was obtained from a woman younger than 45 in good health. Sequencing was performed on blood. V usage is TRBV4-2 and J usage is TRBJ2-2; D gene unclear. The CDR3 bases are TGTGCCAGCAGCCAAGACAACGGGTACGCCGGGGAGCTGTTTTTT. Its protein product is CASSQDNGYAGELFF.